Following are 23 T cell receptor beta chains from one sample sequenced in a study of OX40 agonist ivuxolimab in advanced cancers. The assay was immunoSEQ multiplex PCR, and TCRdb's table has in-frame clones only and misses some. The data show about 95,000 clones, 80% to 90% seen once. The sequencing here drew on CD4+ or CD8+ T cells sorted from blood, taken in a trial of the OX40 agonist ivuxolimab. All receptors come from an adult with an advanced solid tumor such as melanoma, head and neck, liver or kidney cancer.

V gene TRBV7-2 combines with J gene TRBJ2-3; TRBD2 matches at 13 bases. The CDR3 runs 18 residues. J was trimmed by 5 bases and V by 2 bases; bases with no gene match: 10. Germline values: CDR1 SGHTA, CDR2 FQGNSA. In nucleotides, the CDR3 is TGTGCCAGCAGCTTATTTTACACTAGCGGGAGGGCCGAAGATACGCAGTATTTT. Encoded protein: CASSLFYTSGRAEDTQYF.

The chain has TRBV6-5 and TRBJ1-5, with D perhaps TRBD1 (6 bases). With 6 bases removed from V and 4 bases from J, the gap between germline ends came to 13 bases. The CDR3 is 14 amino acids. Germline loops: CDR1 MNHEY, CDR2 SVGAGI. CDR3 protein: CASSDRTGNQPQHF. DNA for the CDR3: TGTGCCAGCAGCGACCGAACAGGGAATCAGCCCCAGCATTTT.

The chain joins TRBV7-6 to TRBJ2-5; D not certain. The DNA end is more similar to TRBJ2-7, so the J call may be wrong. The germline V gene encodes CDR1 SGHVS and CDR2 FNYEAQ. CDR3 size: 14 residues. The CDR3 DNA sequence: TGTGCCAGCCGGCCCGTGAGCGCCTCCTACGAGCAGTACTTC. This encodes CASRPVSASYEQYF.

V is TRBV6-5 and J is TRBJ1-1; D gene ambiguous. Germline lookup yields CDR1 MNHEY and CDR2 SVGAGI. Trimming took off 4 bases at V and 3 bases at J, with 9 bases between the two ends. The CDR3 loop spans 13 amino acids. CDR3: CASSSHRDTEAFF. CDR3 bases: TGTGCCAGCAGTTCTCACCGGGACACTGAAGCTTTCTTT.

The table lists this clone with a count of one. This rearrangement joins TRBV19 to TRBJ2-6, with D possibly matching TRBD1 (6 bases). The ends were cut back, 0 bases at V and 0 bases at J, with 12 bases in the middle. In germline, CDR1 is LNHDA, CDR2 SQIVND (reference sequence). This CDR3 comprises 18 residues. The CDR3 here is CASSIDGQRSSGANVLTF. The CDR3 bases are TGTGCCAGTAGTATAGACGGACAGAGGAGCTCTGGGGCCAACGTCCTGACTTTC.

This sequence joins TRBV7-6 and TRBJ1-1, with D maybe TRBD1 (5 bases). The germline V gene has CDR1 SGHVS and CDR2 FNYEAQ. The CDR3 has 14 amino acids. V lost 5 bases to trimming and J lost 1 base, with 11 bases between them. The CDR3 reads CASSPRVENTEAFF. The CDR3, as DNA: TGTGCCAGCAGCCCCAGGGTGGAGAACACTGAAGCTTTCTTT.

In this sample, this clone turned up a few times. Within the sample, other DNA sequences also encode this same CDR3. The chain links TRBV28 to TRBJ1-1; D uncertain. Trimming removed 4 bases from V and 2 bases from J, with 2 bases in between. The CDR3 spans 11 residues. Germline V lookup: CDR1 MDHEN, CDR2 SYDVKM. As DNA, the CDR3 is TGTGCCAGCAGTTCTAACACTGAAGCTTTCTTT. Translated: CASSSNTEAFF.

The chain carries TRBV5-1 and TRBJ2-2, with D maybe TRBD2 (5 bases). CDR1 and CDR2 from the germline V gene are SGHRS and YFSETQ. The CDR3 is 13 residues long. Trimming took off 4 bases at V and 8 bases at J, with 12 bases between the two ends. In DNA, the CDR3 is TGCGCCAGCAGCCCCCGGGGAACTGGGGAGCTGTTTTTT. Protein product: CASSPRGTGELFF.

This clone was seen once. The CDR3 nucleotides read TGTGCCAGCAGCCGCTCCGGGACTAGCGGGAGCTCCTACAATGAGCAGTTCTTC. Protein: CASSRSGTSGSSYNEQFF. This chain links TRBV27 with TRBJ2-1; TRBD2 matches 14 bases. V trimming: 6 bases; J trimming: 0 bases; junction bases outside the gene matches: 7. Looked up from germline, CDR1 is MNHEY and CDR2 is SMNVEV (reference sequence). The length of the CDR3 is 18 residues.

The chain has TRBV7-8 and TRBJ2-2; perhaps D is TRBD1 or TRBD2 (5 bases each). Looked up from germline, CDR1 is SGHVS and CDR2 is FQNEAQ. The CDR3 spans 16 residues. V was trimmed by 0 bases and J by 4 bases, leaving 12 bases between them. The CDR3 loop is CASSLAFRDLTGELFF. The DNA for the CDR3 is TGTGCCAGCAGCTTAGCGTTCAGGGACCTCACCGGGGAGCTGTTTTTT.

The chain has TRBV5-1 and TRBJ1-4; no clear D. Looked up from germline, CDR1 is SGHRS and CDR2 is YFSETQ. V gave up 7 bases and J gave up 2 bases, with 9 bases separating them. The CDR3 runs 13 residues. This CDR3 is CASASATNEKLFF. The CDR3 bases are TGCGCCAGCGCGAGCGCGACTAATGAAAAACTGTTTTTT. The variable domain in full, with the rest retrieved from reference TRBV5-1 and TRBJ1-4, is KAGVTQTPRYLIKTRGQQVTLSCSPISGHRSVSWYQQTPGQGLQFLFEYFSETQRNKGNFPGRFSGRQFSNSRSEMNVSTLELGDSALYLCASASATNEKLFFGSGTQLSVL.

This clone occurred a few times. The rearrangement uses TRBV4-2 and TRBJ1-5; TRBD1 agrees at 11 bases. The CDR3 is 17 residues long. CDR1 LGHNA and CDR2 YNFKEQ come from the germline V gene. V was pared by 0 bases and J by 6 bases, with 7 bases of the junction left unmatched. Here the CDR3 reads CASSQDFRTGGGQPQHF. The CDR3 nucleotides are TGTGCCAGCAGCCAAGATTTTCGGACAGGGGGCGGTCAGCCCCAGCATTTT.

The chain has TRBV28 and TRBJ2-2; D call uncertain. The CDR3 totals 15 residues. Trimming stripped 2 bases from V and 2 bases from J, with 9 bases between. The V gene's germline CDR1 is MDHEN and CDR2 SYDVKM. The CDR3 is CASSLPQANTGELFF. DNA for the CDR3: TGTGCCAGCAGTTTACCTCAGGCCAACACCGGGGAGCTGTTTTTT.

The gene calls are TRBV30 and TRBJ2-7; the D is unclear. Germline CDR1 and CDR2: GTSNPN and SVGIG (reference sequence). The CDR3 runs 13 residues. V was shortened by 0 bases and J by 4 bases, with 10 bases between the two germline ends. This chain's CDR3 is CAWSVGQTYEQYF. In nucleotides, the CDR3 is TGTGCCTGGAGTGTAGGGCAGACGTACGAGCAGTACTTC.

The J gene is TRBJ2-3, the V gene TRBV7-2; the D gene is possibly TRBD1 (6 bases). Germline-derived CDR1 and CDR2 are SGHTA and FQGNSA. The CDR3 loop spans 12 amino acids. The V end was cut by 8 bases, the J end by 2 bases, with 8 bases between. The DNA for the CDR3 is TGTGCCAGCCGGACAGACACAGATACGCAGTATTTT. Its protein is CASRTDTDTQYF. The variable domain in full, with the rest retrieved from reference TRBV7-2 and TRBJ2-3, is GAGVSQSPSNKVTEKGKDVELRCDPISGHTALYWYRQSLGQGLEFLIYFQGNSAPDKSGLPSDRFSAERTGGSVSTLTIQRTQQEDSAVYLCASRTDTDTQYFGPGTRLTVL.

This clone was seen a few times. The V gene is TRBV28, the J gene TRBJ2-6, with a weak D call TRBD1 (5 bases). Germline assignment: CDR1 MDHEN and CDR2 SYDVKM. The CDR3 loop spans 17 amino acids. The ends were cut back, 5 bases at V and 0 bases at J, with 14 bases in the middle. This CDR3 is CASSPLQGTSGANVLTF. The CDR3 nucleotides read TGTGCCAGCAGTCCGCTTCAGGGTACCTCTGGGGCCAACGTCCTGACTTTC.

The V and J genes are TRBV2 and TRBJ1-2, with D possibly being TRBD1 (5 bases). From germline, CDR1 is SNHLY and CDR2 FYNNEI. V lost 6 bases and J lost 5, with 10 bases in between. This CDR3 has 12 amino acids. CDR3 DNA sequence: TGTGCCAGCAGCGGGGACTATTATGGCTACACCTTC. This sequence encodes CASSGDYYGYTF. The variable domain in full, completed from reference TRBV2 and TRBJ1-2, reads EPEVTQTPSHQVTQMGQEVILRCVPISNHLYFYWYRQILGQKVEFLVSFYNNEISEKSEIFDDQFSVERPDGSNFTLKIRSTKLEDSAMYFCASSGDYYGYTFGSGTRLTVV.

The CDR3 nucleotides read TGTGCCAGCAGAGAGAGCCACGATTCGGGGGGCTACACCTTC. Its protein product is CASRESHDSGGYTF. The chain is built from TRBV7-3 and TRBJ1-2; no reliable D call. CDR1 is SGHTA, CDR2 FQGTGA, per germline. Trimming pared 6 bases from V and 8 bases from J, leaving 19 bases between. The CDR3 has 14 residues.

The rearrangement links TRBV4-2 to TRBJ2-1; 7 bases align to TRBD2. This CDR3 has 16 amino acids. The germline gives CDR1 LGHNA, CDR2 YNFKEQ. Germline trimming cut 4 bases from V and 0 bases from J; bases unmatched to any gene: 6. This CDR3 reads CASSLVERGSYNEQFF. As DNA, the CDR3 is TGTGCCAGCAGCCTCGTCGAGCGGGGCTCCTACAATGAGCAGTTCTTC.

CDR3 sequence: CATSSGGLSNQPQHF. DNA of the CDR3: TGTGCCACCAGCAGCGGGGGACTTAGCAATCAGCCCCAGCATTTT. The chain has TRBV15 and TRBJ1-5; TRBD1 might be the D (5 bases). CDR1 and CDR2 from the germline V gene are LNHNV and YYDKDF (reference sequence). Trimming took 3 bases from V and 0 from J, leaving 9 bases between them. The CDR3 extends over 15 amino acids.

The chain is built from TRBV12-5 and TRBJ2-1, with D maybe TRBD1 (6 bases). CDR3 length equals 15 residues. The germline CDR1 and CDR2 sequences are LGHNT and FRNRAP. Trimming removed 5 bases at V and 7 bases at J, with 18 bases between. The CDR3 spells CASGTGQSGINEQFF. DNA for the CDR3: TGTGCTAGTGGTACCGGACAGTCTGGAATAAATGAGCAGTTCTTC.

This rearrangement joins TRBV25-1 to TRBJ1-2; 9 bases align to TRBD1. V shed 4 bases and J 9 bases; nucleotides not matched to a gene: 6. This CDR3 is 13 amino acids long. Germline CDR1 MGHDK, CDR2 SYGVNS. This chain's CDR3 is CASSGGQGRSYTF. CDR3 DNA sequence: TGTGCCAGCAGTGGGGGACAGGGCAGAAGCTACACCTTC.

The chain uses TRBV6-5 and TRBJ1-1; D is undetermined. The CDR3 contains 11 residues. V was clipped by 6 bases and J by 5 bases, with 7 bases between them. CDR1 and CDR2 (germline): MNHEY, SVGAGI. The CDR3 nucleotides read TGTGCCAGCAGCAGGCAGACTGAAGCTTTCTTT. Translated: CASSRQTEAFF.